This T cell receptor (beta chain) was captured by sequencing in a study of shared clonotypes between healthy human individuals. CD8 cells classed as naive were CD45RO-negative and positively selected for CCR7, excluding terminally differentiated effector memory CD45RA+ cells. There were only Caucasian adults among the donors, and all lived in Nashville, Tennessee. The protocol was immunoSEQ multiplex PCR, while the TCRdb copy is restricted to in-frame clones and leaves out a portion. The table has about 2 million clones, approximately 94% seen once. CDR3 length: 16 amino acids. Trimming pared 5 bases from V and 6 bases from J, leaving 21 bases between. Germline V gene lookup returns CDR1 MDHEN and CDR2 SYDVKM.

The chain recombines TRBV28 with TRBJ2-3, with a tentative D call TRBD2 (6 bases). Sequencing was performed on naive CD8+ T cells sorted from blood. This TCR was sampled from a man between 18 and 35 years old in good health. The CDR3 here is CASSPLEWGLEDTQYF. CDR3 sequence (DNA): TGTGCCAGCAGTCCCCTTGAGTGGGGACTGGAGGATACGCAGTATTTT.